The next 4 T cell receptor beta chains were all read from a single sample in a study of tumor-infiltrating lymphocytes in localized non-small cell lung cancer. TCRdb keeps only in-frame clones here, not all; method: immunoSEQ multiplex PCR. The table shows some 10,000 clones, with about 62% occurring only once. Sequencing used uninvolved lung tissue not adjacent to the tumor. These receptors were obtained from a human donor with non-small cell lung cancer.

V gene TRBV7-2 combines with J gene TRBJ2-3; the match to TRBD2 covers 10 bases. From germline, CDR1 is SGHTA and CDR2 FQGNSA. The J segment lost 5 bases and the V segment lost 3 bases, leaving 5 bases of the junction unmatched. CDR3 length: 15 residues. The DNA for the CDR3 is TGTGCCAGCAGCTTGGATAGCGGGGGGAGAGATACGCAGTATTTT. Translating gives CASSLDSGGRDTQYF. The variable domain in full, with the rest retrieved from reference TRBV7-2 and TRBJ2-3, is GAGVSQSPSNKVTEKGKDVELRCDPISGHTALYWYRQSLGQGLEFLIYFQGNSAPDKSGLPSDRFSAERTGGSVSTLTIQRTQQEDSAVYLCASSLDSGGRDTQYFGPGTRLTVL.

The rearrangement links TRBV29-1 to TRBJ1-1; tentatively, D is TRBD1 (5 bases). The germline V and J ends were trimmed by 0 bases and 0 bases, with 14 bases remaining between them. Germline CDR1 SQVTM, CDR2 ANQGSEA. This CDR3 has 16 amino acids. The CDR3 spells CSVEDSIAGVNTEAFF. The CDR3 nucleotides read TGCAGCGTTGAAGACTCTATAGCGGGGGTGAACACTGAAGCTTTCTTT.

This clone counts as medium-sized. Different DNA sequences within this sample yield the same CDR3. This chain uses TRBV6-5 with TRBJ1-5; D gene ambiguous. V shed 5 bases and J shed 0 bases, with 2 bases lying between them. The CDR3 contains 12 residues. From germline, CDR1 is MNHEY and CDR2 SVGAGI. The CDR3 DNA is TGTGCCAGCAGTGGTAGCAATCAGCCCCAGCATTTT. Encoded protein: CASSGSNQPQHF.

The rearrangement links TRBV6-5 to TRBJ2-5; D may be TRBD2 (6 bases). The V and J ends lost 6 bases and 10 bases respectively, with 18 bases between them. This CDR3 region has 13 residues. Germline values: CDR1 MNHEY, CDR2 SVGAGI. The CDR3 DNA sequence: TGTGCCAGCAGCAAGGGACTTTCGGTGGTCCAGTACTTC. It specifies CASSKGLSVVQYF.